The rows below give T cell receptor beta chains drawn from one sample of a study of shared clonotypes between healthy human individuals. Only in-frame clones appear in the TCRdb table, and some are missing; sequencing was by immunoSEQ multiplex PCR. The table shows 2 million to 2.5 million clones, with approximately 90% occurring only once. Sequencing input: naive CD4+ T cells from PBMCs. Receptors originate from a man younger than 35 in good health. Some clones in this sample may be carry-over from other donors' samples. CDR3s include the opening cysteine and the closing phenylalanine or tryptophan. The order of the fields is V gene, J gene, D gene, clone size, CDR3 DNA, CDR3 protein. A D gene is named only where the DNA matches it firmly. Expanded clones get a size class; other rows say once, few or many, or leave the size out.

TRBV14,TRBJ2-7,NA,NA,TGTGCCAGCAGCCAAGAACTTCCGGGGGTAATGGGCTACGAGCAGTACTTC,CASSQELPGVMGYEQYF
TRBV15,TRBJ1-2,NA,NA,TGTGCCACCAGCAGAGATAGGGTTGTGACCTTC,CATSRDRVVTF
TRBV28,TRBJ1-1,NA,few,TGTGCCAGCAGGCCGCCGCGTAACACTGAAGCTTTCTTT,CASRPPRNTEAFF
TRBV11-2,TRBJ2-7,NA,NA,TGTGCCAGCAGCTTGGGACGCACGCTCTCCTACGAGCAGTACTTC,CASSLGRTLSYEQYF
TRBV5-1,TRBJ2-7,NA,once,TGCGCCAGCAGCTTGGTCTCGGGGAGCTCCTACGAGCAGTACTTC,CASSLVSGSSYEQYF
TRBV2,TRBJ1-3,TRBD1,NA,TGTGCCAGCAGTCCCTCGACAGGGGGAGGGAACACCATATATTTT,CASSPSTGGGNTIYF
TRBV6-5,TRBJ2-3,NA,NA,TGTGCCAGCAGCCAGACGACAGATACGCAGTATTTT,CASSQTTDTQYF
TRBV5-1,TRBJ2-4,NA,NA,TGCGCCAGCAGCTTGGGTCCGCCAGAAAACATTCAGTACTTC,CASSLGPPENIQYF
TRBV19,TRBJ1-5,NA,NA,TGTGCCAGTAGTATACGAGAGAGCAATCAGCCCCAGCATTTT,CASSIRESNQPQHF
TRBV18,TRBJ2-1,NA,NA,TGTGCCAGCTCACCCCGGGGGGCATCGAAGTTCTTC,CASSPRGASKFF
TRBV6-5,TRBJ2-7,NA,NA,TGTGCCAGCAGCCCCGACAGGATTTCCTACGAGCAGTACTTC,CASSPDRISYEQYF
TRBV2,TRBJ2-7,TRBD1,NA,TGTGCCAGCAGGGGACAGCTATACGAGCAGTACTTC,CASRGQLYEQYF
TRBV19,TRBJ2-7,NA,NA,TGTGCCAGTAGTTCCGGGTGGGGCTCCTACGAGCAGTACTTC,CASSSGWGSYEQYF
TRBV30,TRBJ1-3,NA,NA,TGTGCCTGGACCATTCCGGGACGGAACTCTGGAAACACCATATATTTT,CAWTIPGRNSGNTIYF
TRBV13,TRBJ2-2,TRBD2,once,TGTGCCAGCAGCCCAGGACTAGCGGGAGTCACCGGGGAGCTGTTTTTT,CASSPGLAGVTGELFF
TRBV29-1,TRBJ1-1,NA,NA,TGCAGCGTTGTGGGGCTCCATACGGGCACTGAAGCTTTCTTT,CSVVGLHTGTEAFF
TRBV30,TRBJ2-7,NA,once,TGTGCCTGGAGCCGGCAGGGCTACGAGCAGTACTTC,CAWSRQGYEQYF
TRBV2,TRBJ1-4,NA,NA,TGTGCCAGCAGCGTAGGTGTAATACGAACTAATGAAAAACTGTTTTTT,CASSVGVIRTNEKLFF
TRBV18,TRBJ2-5,TRBD2,NA,TGTGCCAGCTCGGCGGGGACTAGCGGGAGTCAAGAGACCCAGTACTTC,CASSAGTSGSQETQYF
TRBV28,TRBJ1-1,NA,NA,TGTGCCAGCAGTGGAGGTGGGACCTTTGCGTGGGAAACTGAAGCTTTCTTT,CASSGGGTFAWETEAFF
TRBV10-3,TRBJ2-7,TRBD2,NA,TGTGCCATCAGGCATGATAGATTTGGGACTAGCGGGGTCTACGAGCAGTACTTC,CAIRHDRFGTSGVYEQYF
TRBV7-9,TRBJ1-1,NA,NA,TGTGCCAGCAGATATGGGACTTTAACGAACACTGAAGCTTTCTTT,CASRYGTLTNTEAFF
TRBV5-1,TRBJ2-3,NA,NA,TGCGCCAGCAGCATACAAGACCCCAGCGGCACTAGCACAGATACGCAGTATTTT,CASSIQDPSGTSTDTQYF
TRBV4-1,TRBJ1-2,TRBD1,NA,TGCGCCAGCAGCCAAGTAGACAGGGAGTATGGCTACACCTTC,CASSQVDREYGYTF
TRBV28,TRBJ1-1,NA,NA,TGTGCCAGCAGGTTGGACAGATTGAACACTGAAGCTTTCTTT,CASRLDRLNTEAFF
TRBV18,TRBJ1-5,NA,NA,TGTGCCAGCTCCGGACCGTCCTCGCCCCAGCATTTT,CASSGPSSPQHF
TRBV6-5,TRBJ2-7,NA,once,TGTGCCAGCATCCGCGGCGCGGGGGCTTACGAGCAGTACTTC,CASIRGAGAYEQYF
TRBV19,TRBJ1-1,TRBD1,NA,TGTGCCAGTAGTGCCCTCGGACAGGGGAACACTGAAGCTTTCTTT,CASSALGQGNTEAFF
TRBV28,TRBJ2-7,TRBD2,NA,TGTGCCAGCAGGGGTGAGGCGGGAGGCCACTACGAGCAGTACTTC,CASRGEAGGHYEQYF
TRBV5-1,TRBJ2-7,NA,NA,TGCGCCAGCAGCTTGGTCTCCTACTCCTACGAGCAGTACTTC,CASSLVSYSYEQYF
TRBV7-8,TRBJ2-2,NA,NA,TGTGCCAGCAGCTTAGAAGAGGTGGGGGAGCTGTTTTTT,CASSLEEVGELFF
TRBV10-3,TRBJ1-2,NA,NA,TGTGCCATCAGTGCAGCCAATCAGGGGAACTATGGCTACACCTTC,CAISAANQGNYGYTF
TRBV4-3,TRBJ1-1,NA,NA,TGCGCCAGCAGCCAAAGCTCCCTAATTGGAGAACTAAAAGCTTTCTTT,CASSQSSLIGELKAFF
TRBV18,TRBJ2-5,NA,NA,TGTGCCAGCTCACCAATAGCCGGGTTACAAGAGACCCAGTACTTC,CASSPIAGLQETQYF
TRBV9,TRBJ2-7,NA,NA,TGTGCCAGCAGCCGACTAATCCAGTCCTACGAGCAGTACTTC,CASSRLIQSYEQYF
TRBV19,TRBJ1-4,NA,NA,TGTGCCAGTAACGGACAATTCCCAACTAATGAAAAACTGTTTTTT,CASNGQFPTNEKLFF
TRBV11-2,TRBJ1-1,NA,NA,TGTGCCAGCAGCCTCCTGAGGAACACTGAAGCTTTCTTT,CASSLLRNTEAFF
TRBV6-5,TRBJ1-2,NA,once,TGTGCCAGCAGCCAAGGTGGGGGGGTCTATGGCTACACCTTC,CASSQGGGVYGYTF
TRBV4-1,TRBJ2-7,TRBD1,NA,TGCGCCAGCACCGGGACAGTTGGTTTGGAGCAGTACTTC,CASTGTVGLEQYF
TRBV7-3,TRBJ2-3,NA,NA,TGTGCCAGCAGCTTAACGTATTTAGATACGCAGTATTTT,CASSLTYLDTQYF
TRBV29-1,TRBJ1-2,NA,NA,TGCAGCGTCGCCGGCCGTCCGACTGGCTATGGCTACACCTTC,CSVAGRPTGYGYTF
TRBV11-2,TRBJ1-1,NA,NA,TGTGCCAGCAGCCCAGGGGTGAACACTGAAGCTTTCTTT,CASSPGVNTEAFF
TRBV2,TRBJ2-2,TRBD1,NA,TGTGCCAGCAGTGCCCAGGGGGTAACCGGGGAGCTGTTTTTT,CASSAQGVTGELFF